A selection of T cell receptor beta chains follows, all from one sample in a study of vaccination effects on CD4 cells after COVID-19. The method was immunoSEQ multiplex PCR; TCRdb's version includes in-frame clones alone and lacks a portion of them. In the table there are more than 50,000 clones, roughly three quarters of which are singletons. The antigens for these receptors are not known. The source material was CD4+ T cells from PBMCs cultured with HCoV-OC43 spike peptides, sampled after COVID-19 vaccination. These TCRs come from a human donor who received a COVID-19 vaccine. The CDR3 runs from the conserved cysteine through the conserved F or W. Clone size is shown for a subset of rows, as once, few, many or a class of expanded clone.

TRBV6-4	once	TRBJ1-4	CASTIRDRARFEEKLFF
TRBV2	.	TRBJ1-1	CASKPTGTGGEAFF
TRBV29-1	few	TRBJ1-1	CSGGGGNTEAFF
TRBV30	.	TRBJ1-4	CAWNRVGEKLFF
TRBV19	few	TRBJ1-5	CASSRGEGNQPQHF
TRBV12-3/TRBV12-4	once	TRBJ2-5	CASSRMQLETQYF
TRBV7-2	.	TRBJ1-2	CASSLVGVGYGYTF
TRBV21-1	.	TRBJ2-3	CASSKAIRGDTQYF
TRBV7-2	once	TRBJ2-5	CASSSQRFQGETQYF
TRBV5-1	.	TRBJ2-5	CASSLAHGTFINLNF
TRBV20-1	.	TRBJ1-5	CSASRSDRGGEPQHF
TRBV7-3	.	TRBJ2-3	CASSLMASGGVDTQYF
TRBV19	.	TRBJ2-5	CASKSRAGGPKETQYF
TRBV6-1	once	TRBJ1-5	CASSDRQPQHF
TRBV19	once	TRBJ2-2	CASSIDGYVRTGAANTGELFF
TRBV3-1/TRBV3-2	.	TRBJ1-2	CASSQRTQGVDGYTF
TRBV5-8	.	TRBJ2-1	CASYYGTGLNEQFF
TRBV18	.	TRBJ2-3	CASSPGTSGGATDTQYF
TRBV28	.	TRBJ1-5	CASSLGGQPRAEPQHF
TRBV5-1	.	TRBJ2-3	CASSPGDRDTQYF
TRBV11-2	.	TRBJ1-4	CASSLSVNNEKLFF
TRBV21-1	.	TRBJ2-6	CASSSRQGARSSGANVLTF
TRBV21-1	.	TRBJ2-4	CASSKAPPGVVAKNIQYF
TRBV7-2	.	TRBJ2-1	CASSPQGYVGNEQFF
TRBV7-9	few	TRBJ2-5	CASVPRGRGRQETQYF
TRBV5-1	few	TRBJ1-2	CASSLGSIPNGYTF
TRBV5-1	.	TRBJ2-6	CASKDSGANVLTF
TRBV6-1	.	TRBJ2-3	CASSEVFFGSVTQYF
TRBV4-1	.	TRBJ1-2	CASSQRSGTGDGYTF
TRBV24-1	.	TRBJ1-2	CATNAGTGHFGYTF
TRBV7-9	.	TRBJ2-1	CASNLGQGFNEQFF
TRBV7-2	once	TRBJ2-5	CASSRDRDQETQYF
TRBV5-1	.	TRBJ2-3	CASSLVPGTSTDTQYF
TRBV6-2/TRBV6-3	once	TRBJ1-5	CASSFGDPQPQHF
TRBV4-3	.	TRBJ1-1	CASSQVPLGAEAFF
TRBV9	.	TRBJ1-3	CASSSGGISYF
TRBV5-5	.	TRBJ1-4	CASSLGVWPNEKLFF
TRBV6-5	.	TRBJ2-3	CASSYRGSTDTQYF
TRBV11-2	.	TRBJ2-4	CASSRGFAALAKNIQYF
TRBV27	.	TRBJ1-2	CASSLRTGDGYTF
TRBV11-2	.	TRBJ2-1	CASSLYRAPYNEQFF
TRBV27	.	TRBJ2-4	CASRLRGAQYF
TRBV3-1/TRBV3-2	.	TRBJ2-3	CASSPHHTDTQYF
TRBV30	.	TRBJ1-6	CAWTGQPYSPLHF
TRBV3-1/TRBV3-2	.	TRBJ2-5	CASSQGYLQETQYF
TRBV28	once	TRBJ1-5	CASHSGFNQPQHF
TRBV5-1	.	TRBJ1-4	CASSLAVGGNEKLFF